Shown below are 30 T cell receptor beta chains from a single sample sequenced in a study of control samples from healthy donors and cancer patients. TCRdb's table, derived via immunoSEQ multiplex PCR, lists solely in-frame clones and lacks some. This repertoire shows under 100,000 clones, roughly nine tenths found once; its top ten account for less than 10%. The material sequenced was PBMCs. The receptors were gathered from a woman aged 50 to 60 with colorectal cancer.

CDR3 sequence reads: CASSPGQGLVTDTQYF. CDR3 sequence (DNA): TGTGCCAGCAGCCCAGGACAGGGATTAGTCACAGATACGCAGTATTTT. The V call is TRBV9, the J call TRBJ2-3, with 8 bases identical to TRBD1. V shed 4 bases, J shed 2 bases, and the junction held 9 bases outside the gene matches. Germline CDR1 is SGDLS and CDR2 is YYNGEE. The CDR3 runs 16 residues.

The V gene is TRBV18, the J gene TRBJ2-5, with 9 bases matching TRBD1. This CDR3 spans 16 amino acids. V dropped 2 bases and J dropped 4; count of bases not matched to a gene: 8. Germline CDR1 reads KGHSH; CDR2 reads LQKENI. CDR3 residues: CASSPTQDRGTETQYF. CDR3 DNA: TGTGCCAGCTCACCAACTCAGGACAGGGGAACAGAGACCCAGTACTTC.

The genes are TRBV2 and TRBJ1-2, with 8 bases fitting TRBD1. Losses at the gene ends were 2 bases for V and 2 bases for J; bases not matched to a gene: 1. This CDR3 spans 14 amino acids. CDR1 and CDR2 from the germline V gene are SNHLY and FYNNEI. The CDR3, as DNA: TGTGCCAGCAGTGAACGACAGGGGAACTATGGCTACACCTTC. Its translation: CASSERQGNYGYTF.

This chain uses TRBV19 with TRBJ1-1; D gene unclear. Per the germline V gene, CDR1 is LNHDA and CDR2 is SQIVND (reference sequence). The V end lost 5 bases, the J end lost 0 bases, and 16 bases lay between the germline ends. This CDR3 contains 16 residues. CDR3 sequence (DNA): TGTGCCAGTAGTCCCTTGAGTTCTGTATTGAACACTGAAGCTTTCTTT. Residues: CASSPLSSVLNTEAFF.

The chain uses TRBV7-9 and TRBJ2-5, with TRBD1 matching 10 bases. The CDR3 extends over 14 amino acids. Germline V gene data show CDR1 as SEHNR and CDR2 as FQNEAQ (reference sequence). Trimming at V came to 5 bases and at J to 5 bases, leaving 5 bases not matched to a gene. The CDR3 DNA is TGTGCCAGCAGCCCGACAGGGGGCAGGGAGACCCAGTACTTC. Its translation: CASSPTGGRETQYF.

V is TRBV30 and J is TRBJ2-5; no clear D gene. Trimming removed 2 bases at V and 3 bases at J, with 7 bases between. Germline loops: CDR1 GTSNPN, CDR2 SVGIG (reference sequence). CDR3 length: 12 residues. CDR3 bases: TGTGCCTGGAGTCGGGTGGAAGAGACCCAGTACTTC. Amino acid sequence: CAWSRVEETQYF.

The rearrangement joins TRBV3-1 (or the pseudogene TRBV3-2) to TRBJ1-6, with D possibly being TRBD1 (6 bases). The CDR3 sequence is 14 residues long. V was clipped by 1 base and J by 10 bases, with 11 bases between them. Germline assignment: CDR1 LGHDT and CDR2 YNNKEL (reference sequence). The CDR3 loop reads CASSQGRGGSPLHF. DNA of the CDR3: TGTGCCAGCAGCCAAGGCAGGGGAGGGTCACCCCTCCACTTT.

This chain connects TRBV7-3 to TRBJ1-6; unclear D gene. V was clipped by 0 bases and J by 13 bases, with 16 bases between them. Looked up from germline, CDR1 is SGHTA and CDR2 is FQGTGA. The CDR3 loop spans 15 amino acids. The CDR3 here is CASSLTPGPEIPLHF. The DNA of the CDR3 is TGTGCCAGCAGCTTAACTCCGGGCCCCGAAATCCCCCTCCACTTT.

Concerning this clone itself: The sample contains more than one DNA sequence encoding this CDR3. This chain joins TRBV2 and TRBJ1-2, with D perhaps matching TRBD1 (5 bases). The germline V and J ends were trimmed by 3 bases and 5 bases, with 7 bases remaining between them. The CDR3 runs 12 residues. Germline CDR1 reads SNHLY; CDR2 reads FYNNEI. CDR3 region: CASSDREYGYTF. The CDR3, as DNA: TGTGCCAGCAGTGACAGGGAGTATGGCTACACCTTC.

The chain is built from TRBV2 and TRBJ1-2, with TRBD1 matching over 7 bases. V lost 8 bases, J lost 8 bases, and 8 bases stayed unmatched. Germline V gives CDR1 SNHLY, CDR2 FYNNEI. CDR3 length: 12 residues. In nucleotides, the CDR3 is TGTGCCAGCTGGAAGGGGGCAGGGGGCTACACCTTC. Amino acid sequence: CASWKGAGGYTF.

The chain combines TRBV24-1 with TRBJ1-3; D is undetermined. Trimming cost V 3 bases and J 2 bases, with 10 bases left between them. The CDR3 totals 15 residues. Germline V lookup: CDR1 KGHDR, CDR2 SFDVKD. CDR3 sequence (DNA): TGTGCCACCAGTGATACGGCAGACACTGGAAACACCATATATTTT. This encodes CATSDTADTGNTIYF.

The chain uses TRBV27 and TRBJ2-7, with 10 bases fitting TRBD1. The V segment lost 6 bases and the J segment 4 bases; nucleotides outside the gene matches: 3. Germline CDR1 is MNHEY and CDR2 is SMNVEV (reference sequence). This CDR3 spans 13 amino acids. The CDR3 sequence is CASRLGQGYEQYV. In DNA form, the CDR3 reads TGTGCCAGCAGACTGGGACAGGGGTACGAGCAGTACGTC.

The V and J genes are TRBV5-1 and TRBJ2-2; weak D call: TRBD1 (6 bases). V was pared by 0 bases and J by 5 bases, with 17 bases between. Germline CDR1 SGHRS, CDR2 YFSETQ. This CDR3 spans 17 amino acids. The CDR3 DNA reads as TGCGCCAGCAGCTTGGGAGTTTTCGTCAGGGGAACCGGGGAGCTGTTTTTT. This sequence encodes CASSLGVFVRGTGELFF.

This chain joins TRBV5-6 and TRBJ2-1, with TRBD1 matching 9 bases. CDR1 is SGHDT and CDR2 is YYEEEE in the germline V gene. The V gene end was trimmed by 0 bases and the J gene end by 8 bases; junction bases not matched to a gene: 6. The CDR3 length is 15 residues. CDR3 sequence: CASSLDRTGVDEQFF. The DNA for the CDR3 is TGTGCCAGCAGCTTGGACAGGACAGGGGTGGATGAGCAGTTCTTC.

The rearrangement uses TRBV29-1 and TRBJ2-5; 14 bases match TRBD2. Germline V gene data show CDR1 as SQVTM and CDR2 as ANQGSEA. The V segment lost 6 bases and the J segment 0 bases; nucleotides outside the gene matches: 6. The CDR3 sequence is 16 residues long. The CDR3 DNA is TGCAGCGTAGGACTAGCGGGGGGTTCTTACCAAGAGACCCAGTACTTC. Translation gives CSVGLAGGSYQETQYF.

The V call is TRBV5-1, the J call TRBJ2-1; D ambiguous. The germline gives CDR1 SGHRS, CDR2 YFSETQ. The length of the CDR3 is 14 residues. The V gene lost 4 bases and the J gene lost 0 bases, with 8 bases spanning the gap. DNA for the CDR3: TGCGCCAGCAGCCGGAGTGGCTCCTACAATGAGCAGTTCTTC. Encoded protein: CASSRSGSYNEQFF.

The CDR3 DNA follows: TGTGCCAGCAGTTACTCACCTAGGGATGGCTACACCTTC. Translation gives CASSYSPRDGYTF. The rearrangement uses TRBV6-2 or TRBV6-3 and TRBJ1-2; D remains unclear. V was shortened by 0 bases and J by 6 bases, with 8 bases between the two germline ends. CDR3 length: 13 amino acids. From germline, CDR1 is MNHEY and CDR2 SVGEGT.

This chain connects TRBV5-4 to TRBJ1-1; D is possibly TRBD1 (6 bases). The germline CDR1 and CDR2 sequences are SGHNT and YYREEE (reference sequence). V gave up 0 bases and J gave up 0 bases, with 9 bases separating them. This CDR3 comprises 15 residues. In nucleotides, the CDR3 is TGTGCCAGCAGCTTGGGTGGGGGGCTGAACACTGAAGCTTTCTTT. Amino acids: CASSLGGGLNTEAFF.

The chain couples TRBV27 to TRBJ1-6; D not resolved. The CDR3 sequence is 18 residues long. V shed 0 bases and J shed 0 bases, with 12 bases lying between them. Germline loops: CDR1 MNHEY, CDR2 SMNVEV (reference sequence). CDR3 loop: CASSLSFGKGSYNSPLHF. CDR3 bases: TGTGCCAGCAGTTTATCGTTCGGGAAAGGCTCCTATAATTCACCCCTCCACTTT.

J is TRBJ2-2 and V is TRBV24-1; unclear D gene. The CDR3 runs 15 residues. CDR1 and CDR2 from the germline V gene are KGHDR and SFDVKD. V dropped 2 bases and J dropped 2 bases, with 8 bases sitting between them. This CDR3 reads CATSDWDINTGELFF. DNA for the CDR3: TGTGCCACCAGTGATTGGGATATAAACACCGGGGAGCTGTTTTTT.

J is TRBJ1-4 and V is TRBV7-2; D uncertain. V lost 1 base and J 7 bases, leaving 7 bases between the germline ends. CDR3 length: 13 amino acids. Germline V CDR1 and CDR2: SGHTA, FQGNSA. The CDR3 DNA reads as TGTGCCAGCAGCTTAGTTGGGGTTGAAAAACTGTTTTTT. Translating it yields CASSLVGVEKLFF. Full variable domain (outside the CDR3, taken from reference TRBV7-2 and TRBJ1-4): GAGVSQSPSNKVTEKGKDVELRCDPISGHTALYWYRQSLGQGLEFLIYFQGNSAPDKSGLPSDRFSAERTGGSVSTLTIQRTQQEDSAVYLCASSLVGVEKLFFGSGTQLSVL.

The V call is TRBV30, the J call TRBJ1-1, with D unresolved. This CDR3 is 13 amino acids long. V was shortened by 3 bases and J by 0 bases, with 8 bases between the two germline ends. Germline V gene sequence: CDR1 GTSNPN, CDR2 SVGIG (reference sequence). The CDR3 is CAWSMDVNTEAFF. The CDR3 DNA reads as TGTGCCTGGAGCATGGACGTGAACACTGAAGCTTTCTTT.

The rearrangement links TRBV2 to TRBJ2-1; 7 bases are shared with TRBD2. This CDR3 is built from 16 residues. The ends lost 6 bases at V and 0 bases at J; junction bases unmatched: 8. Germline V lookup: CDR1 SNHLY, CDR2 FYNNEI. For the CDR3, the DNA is TGTGCCAGCAGACCATTCGGGGGGAGCTCCTACAATGAGCAGTTCTTC. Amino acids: CASRPFGGSSYNEQFF.

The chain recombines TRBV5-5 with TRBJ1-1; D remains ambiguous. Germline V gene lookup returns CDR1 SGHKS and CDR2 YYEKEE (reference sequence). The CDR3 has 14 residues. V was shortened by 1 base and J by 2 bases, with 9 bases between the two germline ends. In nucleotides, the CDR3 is TGTGCCAGCAGCTTGTATTTACAAAACACTGAAGCTTTCTTT. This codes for CASSLYLQNTEAFF.

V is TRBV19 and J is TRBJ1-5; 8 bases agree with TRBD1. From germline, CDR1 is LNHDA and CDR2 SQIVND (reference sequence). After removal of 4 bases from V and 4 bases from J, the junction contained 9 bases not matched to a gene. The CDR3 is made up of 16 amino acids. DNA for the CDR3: TGTGCCAGTAGTAAATACGGACAGGGTGAGAATCAGCCCCAGCATTTT. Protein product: CASSKYGQGENQPQHF.

This chain's CDR3 is CASSQTETQYF. The CDR3 DNA reads TGTGCCAGCAGCCAAACAGAGACCCAGTACTTC. The rearrangement links TRBV3-1 (or the pseudogene TRBV3-2) to TRBJ2-5; D is ambiguous. This CDR3 comprises 11 residues. Germline-derived CDR1 and CDR2 are LGHDT and YNNKEL (reference sequence). Trimming removed 2 bases from V and 4 bases from J, with 2 bases in between.

CDR3 protein: CASSGTGRDTEAFF. The CDR3 DNA is TGTGCCAGCAGCGGGACAGGGAGGGACACTGAAGCTTTCTTT. This chain joins TRBV5-6 and TRBJ1-1; TRBD1 agrees at 9 bases. This CDR3 is built from 14 residues. In germline, CDR1 is SGHDT, CDR2 YYEEEE. J gave up 3 bases and V 4 bases, and 4 bases lay outside the gene matches.

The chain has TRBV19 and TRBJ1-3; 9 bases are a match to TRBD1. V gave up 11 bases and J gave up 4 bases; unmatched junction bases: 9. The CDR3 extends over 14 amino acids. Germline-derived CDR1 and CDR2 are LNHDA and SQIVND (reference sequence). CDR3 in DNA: TGTGCCTCCCAAACAGGGGGCGCGGGAAACACCATATATTTT. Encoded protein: CASQTGGAGNTIYF.

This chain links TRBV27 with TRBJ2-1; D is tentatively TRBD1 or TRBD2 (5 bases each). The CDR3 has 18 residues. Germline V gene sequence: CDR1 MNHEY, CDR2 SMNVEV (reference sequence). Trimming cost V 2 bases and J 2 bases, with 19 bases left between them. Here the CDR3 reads CASSLGGSEVVTYNEQFF. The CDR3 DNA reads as TGTGCCAGCAGTTTAGGGGGTAGCGAGGTTGTCACCTACAATGAGCAGTTCTTC.

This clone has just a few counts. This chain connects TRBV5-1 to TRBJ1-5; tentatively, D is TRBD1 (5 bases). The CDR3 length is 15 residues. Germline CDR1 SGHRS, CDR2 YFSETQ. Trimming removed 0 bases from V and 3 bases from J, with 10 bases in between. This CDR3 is CASSLGGSANQPQHF. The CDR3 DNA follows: TGCGCCAGCAGCTTGGGGGGCAGCGCCAATCAGCCCCAGCATTTT. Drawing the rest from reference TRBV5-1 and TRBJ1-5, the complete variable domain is KAGVTQTPRYLIKTRGQQVTLSCSPISGHRSVSWYQQTPGQGLQFLFEYFSETQRNKGNFPGRFSGRQFSNSRSEMNVSTLELGDSALYLCASSLGGSANQPQHFGDGTRLSIL.